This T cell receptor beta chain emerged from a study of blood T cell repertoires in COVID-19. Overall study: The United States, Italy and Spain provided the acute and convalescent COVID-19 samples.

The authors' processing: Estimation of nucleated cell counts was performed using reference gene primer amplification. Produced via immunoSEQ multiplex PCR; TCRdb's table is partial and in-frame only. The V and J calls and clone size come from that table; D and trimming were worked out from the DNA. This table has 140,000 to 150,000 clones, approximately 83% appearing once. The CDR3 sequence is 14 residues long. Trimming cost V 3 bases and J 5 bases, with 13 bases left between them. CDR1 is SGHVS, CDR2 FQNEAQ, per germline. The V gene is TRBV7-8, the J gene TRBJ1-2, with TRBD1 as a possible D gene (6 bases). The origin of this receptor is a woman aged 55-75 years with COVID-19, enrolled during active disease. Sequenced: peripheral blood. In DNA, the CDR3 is TGTGCCAGCAGCTTGCGGGGGCTTGGATATGGCTACACCTTC. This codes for CASSLRGLGYGYTF.